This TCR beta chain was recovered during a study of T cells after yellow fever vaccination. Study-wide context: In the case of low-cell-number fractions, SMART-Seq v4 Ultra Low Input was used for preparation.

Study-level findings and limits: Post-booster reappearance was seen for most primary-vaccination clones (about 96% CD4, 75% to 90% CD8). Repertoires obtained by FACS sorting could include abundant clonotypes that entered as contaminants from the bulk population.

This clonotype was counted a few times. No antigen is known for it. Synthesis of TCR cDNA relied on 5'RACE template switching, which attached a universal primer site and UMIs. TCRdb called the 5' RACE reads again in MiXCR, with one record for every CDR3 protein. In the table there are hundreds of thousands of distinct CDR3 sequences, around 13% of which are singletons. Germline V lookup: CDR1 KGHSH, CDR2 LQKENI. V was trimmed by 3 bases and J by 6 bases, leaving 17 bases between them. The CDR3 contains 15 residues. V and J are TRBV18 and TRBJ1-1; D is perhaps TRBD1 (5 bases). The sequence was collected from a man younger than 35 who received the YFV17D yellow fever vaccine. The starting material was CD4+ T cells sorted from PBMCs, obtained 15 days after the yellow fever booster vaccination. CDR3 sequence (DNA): TGTGCCAGCTCACCGTTCAGGGACGTAACCGCTGAAGCTTTCTTT. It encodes CASSPFRDVTAEAFF.